This T cell receptor beta chain was retrieved from a study of blood T cells in healthy people across ages. Germline CDR1 MNHEY, CDR2 SVGEGT. CDR3 length: 14 residues. Trimming took 9 bases from V and 4 from J, leaving 18 bases between them. Alongside a J-beta primer mix, a sample-barcoded 5' primer served in a second PCR lasting roughly 6 to 11 cycles. MiXCR, applied by TCRdb to the 5' RACE reads, yields one record per CDR3 protein. The table has approximately 880,000 distinct CDR3 sequences, roughly 43% seen once. The chain uses TRBV6-2 or TRBV6-3 and TRBJ1-1; no firm D call. The sequenced material came from blood. The sequence was obtained from a man in his thirties or forties in good health. The CDR3 loop is CASWFRTMTTEAFF. The CDR3 region has the DNA TGTGCCAGTTGGTTCAGGACTATGACCACTGAAGCTTTCTTT.